One and the same sample provided the 10 T cell receptor beta chains below, sequenced in a study of T cell changes during pregnancy in multiple sclerosis. Profiling relied on immunoSEQ multiplex PCR, and the TCRdb table lists in-frame clones only, not all of them. The sample records 50,000 to 60,000 clones, 92% being singletons. This material consisted of CD4+ T cells from peripheral blood mononuclear cells, taken in the second trimester of pregnancy. The receptor source for this set is a female donor with multiple sclerosis, enrolled in a pregnancy study.

V usage is TRBV5-1 and J usage is TRBJ2-3; 10 positions agree with TRBD2. The CDR3 totals 14 residues. In germline, CDR1 is SGHRS, CDR2 YFSETQ. Trimming at V came to 2 bases and at J to 4 bases, leaving 1 base not matched to a gene. CDR3 nucleotides: TGCGCCAGCAGCTTTCTAGCGGGGGCAGATACGCAGTATTTT. Translating gives CASSFLAGADTQYF. The variable domain in full, with the rest retrieved from reference TRBV5-1 and TRBJ2-3, is KAGVTQTPRYLIKTRGQQVTLSCSPISGHRSVSWYQQTPGQGLQFLFEYFSETQRNKGNFPGRFSGRQFSNSRSEMNVSTLELGDSALYLCASSFLAGADTQYFGPGTRLTVL.

The gene calls are TRBV30 and TRBJ1-1; D gene unclear. The CDR3 sequence is 12 residues long. Germline values: CDR1 GTSNPN, CDR2 SVGIG (reference sequence). Deletions cut 2 bases from V and 7 bases from J, with 11 bases between. CDR3 amino acids: CAWSKWQNEAFF. The CDR3 nucleotides read TGTGCCTGGAGTAAGTGGCAGAATGAAGCTTTCTTT.

The chain combines TRBV6-5 with TRBJ1-1; the D gene is possibly TRBD1 (6 bases). CDR1 is MNHEY, CDR2 SVGAGI, per germline. There are 11 residues in the CDR3. Trimming removed 5 bases from V and 11 bases from J, with 12 bases in between. Here the CDR3 reads CASSERTVAFF. CDR3 coding DNA: TGTGCCAGCAGTGAGAGGACAGTGGCTTTCTTT.

The J gene is TRBJ2-1, the V gene TRBV9; 10 bases are shared with TRBD2. V gave up 0 bases and J gave up 9 bases; unmatched junction bases: 9. Germline values: CDR1 SGDLS, CDR2 YYNGEE. This CDR3 contains 16 residues. The CDR3 DNA follows: TGTGCCAGCAGCGTAGCTGGAGCGGGAGGGTTTACTGAGCAGTTCTTC. Translated: CASSVAGAGGFTEQFF.

This clone has a single count. V and J are TRBV27 and TRBJ1-1, with D possibly matching TRBD1 (6 bases). V was shortened by 5 bases and J by 5 bases, with 27 bases between the two germline ends. This CDR3 spans 18 amino acids. CDR1 is MNHEY, CDR2 SMNVEV, per germline (reference sequence). The chain's CDR3 is CASSLRETGLQSGTEAFF. The CDR3, as DNA: TGTGCCAGCAGTCTAAGGGAAACAGGGTTGCAGTCAGGTACTGAAGCTTTCTTT.

This clone was found once. The chain links TRBV11-2 to TRBJ2-6; 11 bases line up with TRBD1. The germline V gene encodes CDR1 SGHAT and CDR2 FQNNGV. Unmatched junction bases numbered 9, after V lost 6 bases and J lost 2 bases. This CDR3 comprises 18 residues. CDR3 region: CASRGGRDRGTGANVLTF. The CDR3, as DNA: TGTGCCAGCAGGGGGGGCCGGGACAGGGGGACTGGGGCCAACGTCCTGACTTTC. The whole variable domain, remainder taken from reference TRBV11-2 and TRBJ2-6, is EAGVAQSPRYKIIEKRQSVAFWCNPISGHATLYWYQQILGQGPKLLIQFQNNGVVDDSQLPKDRFSAERLKGVDSTLKIQPAKLEDSAVYLCASRGGRDRGTGANVLTFGAGSRLTVL.

The gene calls are TRBV6-1 and TRBJ2-7; a weak D match, TRBD1 (5 bases). The CDR3 has 13 amino acids. The germline gives CDR1 MNHNS, CDR2 SASEGT. Between the trimmed V and J ends, which lost 8 bases and 4 bases, there was a span of 15 bases. The CDR3 reads CASVSRQGYEQYF. The CDR3 region has the DNA TGTGCCAGCGTCTCCCGGCAGGGTTACGAGCAGTACTTC.

J is TRBJ2-4 and V is TRBV7-2; 9 positions match TRBD1. J was trimmed by 9 bases and V by 4 bases; bases with no gene match: 7. Germline CDR1 is SGHTA and CDR2 is FQGNSA. This CDR3 is 14 amino acids long. CDR3 amino acids: CASSSSRDRAIQYF. CDR3 nucleotide sequence: TGTGCCAGCAGCTCCTCGAGGGACAGGGCCATTCAGTACTTC.

The chain links TRBV18 to TRBJ2-7, with 9 bases identical to TRBD1. Germline CDR1 reads KGHSH; CDR2 reads LQKENI. The V segment lost 2 bases and the J segment 5 bases; nucleotides outside the gene matches: 7. CDR3 length: 15 amino acids. The DNA for the CDR3 is TGTGCCAGCTCACCAATTCCGGGACAGGGACACGAGCAGTACTTC. It encodes CASSPIPGQGHEQYF.

This clone has a single count. This sequence joins TRBV2 and TRBJ1-2, with a possible D match to TRBD1 (6 bases). The CDR3 extends over 15 amino acids. V lost 6 bases to trimming and J lost 2 bases, with 16 bases between them. Germline CDR1 reads SNHLY; CDR2 reads FYNNEI. DNA of the CDR3: TGTGCCAGCAGCCCCCTGGACAGCCTAAACTATGGCTACACCTTC. This codes for CASSPLDSLNYGYTF.